This T cell receptor (beta chain) stems from a study of blood T cell repertoires in COVID-19. Whole-study context: Acute and convalescent COVID-19 specimens originated in the United States, Italy and Spain.

The germline gives CDR1 GTSNPN, CDR2 SVGIG (reference sequence). After removal of 3 bases from V and 5 bases from J, the junction contained 5 bases not matched to a gene. The CDR3 is 14 amino acids. All enrollees were roughly 18 to 89 years old and from 20 to 30 US areas. Turning to this clone: The same CDR3 also results from other DNA sequences found in this sample.

Clones were read by immunoSEQ multiplex PCR, and TCRdb kept only the in-frame ones, dropping some. There are about 230,000 clones in the sample; about nine tenths occur only once, and roughly 2.4% lies in the top ten. The receptor's source is a woman aged 35 to 49 with acute COVID-19. Sequencing was done on a sample of PBMCs or T cells enriched from blood (not recorded which). The chain recombines TRBV30 with TRBJ2-2; TRBD1 aligns across 8 bases. CDR3 sequence (DNA): TGTGCCTGGAGCCCAGGGGGCTGGACCGGGGAGCTGTTTTTT. This codes for CAWSPGGWTGELFF.